Listed below are T cell receptor beta chains from one sample, sequenced in a study of technical replicates of blood from a few donors. Only in-frame clones appear in the TCRdb table, and some are missing; sequencing was by immunoSEQ multiplex PCR. The sample contains about 70,000 clones, around 97% of which appear only once. The sequencing input was T cells isolated from PBMCs. The source is a human donor in good health. CDR3s include the opening cysteine and the closing phenylalanine or tryptophan. A D gene is named only where the DNA matches it firmly. The listing skips clone size in some rows; elsewhere it reads once, few, many or a size class.

v_call: TRBV7-9
cdr3_length: 15
j_call: TRBJ1-2
d_call: TRBD1
clone_size: -
cdr3_aa: CASSLELPGGYGYTF
cdr3_nt: TGTGCCAGCAGCTTAGAGTTACCAGGGGGCTATGGCTACACCTTC

v_call: TRBV19
cdr3_length: 15
j_call: TRBJ1-1
d_call: TRBD1
clone_size: -
cdr3_aa: CASSLGQGLNTEAFF
cdr3_nt: TGTGCCAGTAGTCTAGGACAGGGGTTAAACACTGAAGCTTTCTTT

v_call: TRBV11-2
cdr3_length: 13
j_call: TRBJ2-7
d_call: -
clone_size: few
cdr3_aa: CASSLVSSYEQYF
cdr3_nt: TGTGCCAGCAGCTTAGTCTCGAGCTACGAGCAGTACTTC

v_call: TRBV29-1
cdr3_length: 13
j_call: TRBJ2-2
d_call: -
clone_size: -
cdr3_aa: CSVIQGNTGELFF
cdr3_nt: TGCAGCGTAATTCAGGGGAACACCGGGGAGCTGTTTTTT

v_call: TRBV14
cdr3_length: 14
j_call: TRBJ2-7
d_call: -
clone_size: -
cdr3_aa: CASSPQTGGYEQYF
cdr3_nt: TGTGCCAGCAGCCCGCAGACAGGTGGCTACGAGCAGTACTTC

v_call: TRBV25-1
cdr3_length: 13
j_call: TRBJ1-6
d_call: -
clone_size: -
cdr3_aa: CASSGRISGPLHF
cdr3_nt: TGTGCCAGCAGTGGACGGATCTCAGGCCCCCTCCACTTT

v_call: TRBV9
cdr3_length: 13
j_call: TRBJ1-2
d_call: -
clone_size: -
cdr3_aa: CASSARTEYGYTF
cdr3_nt: TGTGCCAGCAGCGCAAGGACAGAGTATGGCTACACCTTC

v_call: TRBV4-1
cdr3_length: 15
j_call: TRBJ2-7
d_call: -
clone_size: -
cdr3_aa: CASSLNRQAPYEQYF
cdr3_nt: TGCGCCAGCAGCCTCAATCGACAGGCCCCCTACGAGCAGTACTTC

v_call: TRBV6-6
cdr3_length: 15
j_call: TRBJ2-3
d_call: -
clone_size: -
cdr3_aa: CASSYRSQGTDTQYF
cdr3_nt: TGTGCCAGCAGTTACCGGTCGCAGGGGACAGATACGCAGTATTTT

v_call: TRBV6-6
cdr3_length: 14
j_call: TRBJ2-1
d_call: TRBD2
clone_size: -
cdr3_aa: CASSYRTSGVEQFF
cdr3_nt: TGTGCCAGCAGTTACCGGACTAGCGGGGTAGAGCAGTTCTTC

v_call: TRBV2
cdr3_length: 16
j_call: TRBJ2-7
d_call: TRBD1
clone_size: -
cdr3_aa: CASTQQPGQGFSEQYF
cdr3_nt: TGTGCCAGCACCCAACAACCGGGACAGGGGTTTTCCGAGCAGTACTTC

v_call: TRBV7-3
cdr3_length: 13
j_call: TRBJ2-7
d_call: -
clone_size: once
cdr3_aa: CASGNVGSYEQYF
cdr3_nt: TGTGCCAGCGGCAACGTTGGCTCCTACGAGCAGTACTTC

v_call: TRBV6-5
cdr3_length: 13
j_call: TRBJ1-1
d_call: -
clone_size: -
cdr3_aa: CASSYNTNTEAFF
cdr3_nt: TGTGCCAGCAGTTACAACACGAACACTGAAGCTTTCTTT

v_call: TRBV28
cdr3_length: 12
j_call: TRBJ2-5
d_call: -
clone_size: once
cdr3_aa: CASSIPGETQYF
cdr3_nt: TGTGCCAGCAGTATCCCAGGAGAGACCCAGTACTTC

v_call: TRBV27
cdr3_length: 13
j_call: TRBJ1-5
d_call: -
clone_size: -
cdr3_aa: CASSLRENQPQHF
cdr3_nt: TGTGCCAGCAGTTTACGGGAAAATCAGCCCCAGCATTTT

v_call: TRBV10-3
cdr3_length: 14
j_call: TRBJ2-5
d_call: TRBD2
clone_size: -
cdr3_aa: CAISGDSGVETQYF
cdr3_nt: TGTGCCATCAGTGGAGATAGCGGGGTTGAGACCCAGTACTTC

v_call: TRBV7-9
cdr3_length: 17
j_call: TRBJ1-2
d_call: TRBD1
clone_size: once
cdr3_aa: CASSLDSPGLRGRGYTF
cdr3_nt: TGTGCCAGCAGCTTAGACTCTCCGGGATTGAGGGGGCGCGGCTACACCTTC

v_call: TRBV7-9
cdr3_length: 14
j_call: TRBJ2-3
d_call: -
clone_size: -
cdr3_aa: CASSLGASVATQYF
cdr3_nt: TGTGCCAGCAGCTTAGGGGCTAGCGTGGCTACGCAGTATTTT

v_call: TRBV2
cdr3_length: 14
j_call: TRBJ2-2
d_call: -
clone_size: -
cdr3_aa: CASSPVSNTGELFF
cdr3_nt: TGTGCCAGCAGCCCAGTTTCGAACACCGGGGAGCTGTTTTTT

v_call: TRBV27
cdr3_length: 14
j_call: TRBJ2-7
d_call: TRBD1
clone_size: -
cdr3_aa: CASRGTGEAYEQYF
cdr3_nt: TGTGCCAGCCGAGGGACAGGGGAAGCCTACGAGCAGTACTTC

v_call: TRBV6-1
cdr3_length: 16
j_call: TRBJ2-3
d_call: -
clone_size: once
cdr3_aa: CASSEMTGLYTDTQYF
cdr3_nt: TGTGCCAGCAGTGAAATGACAGGTCTATACACAGATACGCAGTATTTT

v_call: TRBV30
cdr3_length: 13
j_call: TRBJ1-1
d_call: -
clone_size: -
cdr3_aa: CAWQQEENTEAFF
cdr3_nt: TGTGCCTGGCAACAAGAGGAGAACACTGAAGCTTTCTTT

v_call: TRBV12-5
cdr3_length: 13
j_call: TRBJ1-5
d_call: -
clone_size: -
cdr3_aa: CASGGLGGQPQHF
cdr3_nt: TGTGCTAGTGGTGGGCTTGGTGGCCAGCCCCAGCATTTT

v_call: TRBV28
cdr3_length: 15
j_call: TRBJ1-1
d_call: -
clone_size: -
cdr3_aa: CASSLSGRSYTEAFF
cdr3_nt: TGTGCCAGCAGTTTAAGTGGCAGGTCCTACACTGAAGCTTTCTTT

v_call: TRBV5-1
cdr3_length: 17
j_call: TRBJ1-4
d_call: -
clone_size: -
cdr3_aa: CASSLTGWVGTNEKLFF
cdr3_nt: TGCGCCAGCAGCTTGACAGGGTGGGTTGGGACTAATGAAAAACTGTTTTTT

v_call: TRBV11-2
cdr3_length: 17
j_call: TRBJ1-2
d_call: -
clone_size: -
cdr3_aa: CASSLALDSFANYGYTF
cdr3_nt: TGTGCCAGCAGCTTAGCCCTAGACTCATTCGCAAACTATGGCTACACCTTC

v_call: TRBV5-1
cdr3_length: 14
j_call: TRBJ2-3
d_call: TRBD1
clone_size: -
cdr3_aa: CASSPETGTDTQYF
cdr3_nt: TGCGCCAGCAGCCCGGAGACAGGGACAGATACGCAGTATTTT

v_call: TRBV25-1
cdr3_length: 14
j_call: TRBJ2-2
d_call: TRBD2
clone_size: -
cdr3_aa: CATQRGGGTGELFF
cdr3_nt: TGTGCCACTCAGCGGGGGGGAGGCACCGGGGAGCTGTTTTTT

v_call: TRBV5-1
cdr3_length: 14
j_call: TRBJ2-5
d_call: TRBD2
clone_size: once
cdr3_aa: CASSLSGGEETQYF
cdr3_nt: TGCGCCAGCAGCTTGAGCGGGGGGGAAGAGACCCAGTACTTC

v_call: TRBV2
cdr3_length: 16
j_call: TRBJ2-7
d_call: TRBD1
clone_size: once
cdr3_aa: CASRYSRDRASYEQYF
cdr3_nt: TGTGCCAGCCGTTATTCCCGGGACAGGGCCTCCTACGAGCAGTACTTC

v_call: TRBV19
cdr3_length: 17
j_call: TRBJ1-5
d_call: -
clone_size: -
cdr3_aa: CASRAGGGAVNNQPQHF
cdr3_nt: TGTGCCAGTAGGGCGGGCGGTGGAGCCGTTAACAATCAGCCCCAGCATTTT

v_call: TRBV6-5
cdr3_length: 15
j_call: TRBJ1-5
d_call: -
clone_size: -
cdr3_aa: CASSYSRFSNQPQHF
cdr3_nt: TGTGCCAGCAGTTACTCGAGATTTAGCAATCAGCCCCAGCATTTT